Listed here are 18 T cell receptor beta chains from one sample, sequenced in a study of post-analysis software for immune sequencing data. Study-wide results and caveats: TRBV5-6, TRBV5-1 and TRBV20-1 were among roughly five TRBV segments more frequent in patients than controls.

Incorporated into the TCR beta cDNA libraries were unique molecular identifiers, which served to reduce PCR and sequencing biases. MiXCR was run by TCRdb on the PCR reads, yielding one entry per CDR3 protein. Among about 540,000 distinct CDR3 sequences listed, less than 40% were seen once. No antigen has been identified for these receptors. What was sequenced was blood. Receptors were obtained from a girl aged 2-17 years with multiple sclerosis.

This clonotype has just a few counts. The rearrangement links TRBV20-1 to TRBJ2-3; possible D gene TRBD1, 6 bases. Germline assignment: CDR1 DFQATT and CDR2 SNEGSKA (reference sequence). The CDR3 totals 16 residues. Trimming pared 4 bases from V and 4 bases from J, leaving 21 bases between. The CDR3 DNA sequence: TGCAGTGCTATAAAGTTAACAGGGTTGAGTGCAGATACGCAGTATTTT. Its translation: CSAIKLTGLSADTQYF.

There are a few counts of this clonotype. The chain employs TRBV25-1 and TRBJ2-1, with TRBD2 matching over 8 bases. Per germline, CDR1 MGHDK and CDR2 SYGVNS. The ends lost 4 bases at V and 5 bases at J; junction bases unmatched: 4. The CDR3 covers 14 residues. The CDR3 DNA reads as TGTGCCAGCAGTGGTCGGGGGGGGGACAATGAGCAGTTCTTC. The encoded protein is CASSGRGGDNEQFF.

The J gene is TRBJ2-5, the V gene TRBV28; 7 bases match TRBD2. This CDR3 region has 17 residues. J was trimmed by 4 bases and V by 4 bases; bases with no gene match: 15. Germline V lookup: CDR1 MDHEN, CDR2 SYDVKM. The CDR3 region has the DNA TGTGCCAGCAGTTCACACCACGTGATAGCGGGTAGAGAGACCCAGTACTTC. It translates to CASSSHHVIAGRETQYF. Full variable domain (outside the CDR3, taken from reference TRBV28 and TRBJ2-5): DVKVTQSSRYLVKRTGEKVFLECVQDMDHENMFWYRQDPGLGLRLIYFSYDVKMKEKGDIPEGYSVSREKKERFSLILESASTNQTSMYLCASSSHHVIAGRETQYFGPGTRLLVL.

The chain has TRBV19 and TRBJ2-5, with D uncertain. Germline-derived CDR1 and CDR2 are LNHDA and SQIVND (reference sequence). CDR3 size: 12 residues. Trimming took off 6 bases at V and 7 bases at J, with 12 bases between the two ends. In nucleotides, the CDR3 is TGTGCCAGTAGGAACTATTGTGGGACCCAGTACTTC. Amino acid sequence: CASRNYCGTQYF.

This clonotype came up many times. The chain combines TRBV5-1 with TRBJ2-7, with 12 nucleotides matching TRBD2. This CDR3 comprises 15 residues. CDR1 is SGHRS, CDR2 YFSETQ, per germline. After removal of 4 bases from V and 6 bases from J, the junction contained 8 bases not matched to a gene. The CDR3 loop reads CASSALAGGPVEQYF. As DNA, the CDR3 is TGCGCCAGCAGCGCCCTAGCGGGGGGGCCTGTCGAGCAGTACTTC.

This clonotype was observed once. V usage is TRBV14 and J usage is TRBJ2-7; 7 nucleotides line up with TRBD2. The CDR3 totals 14 residues. CDR1 SGHDN and CDR2 FVKESK come from the germline V gene. V trimming: 5 bases; J trimming: 0 bases; junction bases outside the gene matches: 4. The CDR3 here is CASSFSGASYEQYF. As DNA, the CDR3 is TGTGCCAGCAGCTTCAGCGGGGCCTCCTACGAGCAGTACTTC.

This sequence joins TRBV7-6 and TRBJ2-6; 9 positions match TRBD2. Germline V gene sequence: CDR1 SGHVS, CDR2 FNYEAQ. The V segment lost 6 bases and the J segment 2 bases; nucleotides outside the gene matches: 14. The CDR3 runs 19 residues. In DNA, the CDR3 is TGTGCCAGCAGTCGCGCCCCCCGAGCGGGGGGCCCTGGGGCCAACGTCCTGACTTTC. Amino acids: CASSRAPRAGGPGANVLTF.

This rearrangement joins TRBV25-1 to TRBJ1-2, with D perhaps matching TRBD1 (5 bases). V dropped 7 bases and J dropped 7 bases, with 19 bases sitting between them. The CDR3 is made up of 14 amino acids. Germline V gives CDR1 MGHDK, CDR2 SYGVNS. The CDR3 DNA is TGTGCCAGCACACCAGCAGGGCACCTCTGTGGCTACACCTTC. It codes for CASTPAGHLCGYTF.

The CDR3 here is CASSLAYSSEAFF. The CDR3 DNA follows: TGTGCCAGCAGCCTGGCTTATAGTTCTGAAGCTTTCTTT. The chain joins TRBV5-6 to TRBJ1-1; the D is unclear. Germline V gene sequence: CDR1 SGHDT, CDR2 YYEEEE. The germline V and J ends were trimmed by 4 bases and 6 bases, with 13 bases remaining between them. The CDR3 spans 13 residues.

The sample holds a few counts of this clonotype. This chain links TRBV18 with TRBJ1-1; TRBD1 matches 10 bases. This CDR3 is 15 amino acids long. V shed 4 bases, J shed 0 bases, and the junction held 2 bases outside the gene matches. Looked up from germline, CDR1 is KGHSH and CDR2 is LQKENI. The CDR3 DNA follows: TGTGCCAGCTCACTTGGACAGGGGGTGAACACTGAAGCTTTCTTT. This encodes CASSLGQGVNTEAFF. The full variable domain, in which reference TRBV18 and TRBJ1-1 provide the parts outside the CDR3, is NAGVMQNPRHLVRRRGQEARLRCSPMKGHSHVYWYRQLPEEGLKFMVYLQKENIIDESGMPKERFSAEFPKEGPSILRIQQVVRGDSAAYFCASSLGQGVNTEAFFGQGTRLTVV.

Notes on this clonotype: This may be a read error, as it is one base from a much larger clone. V usage is TRBV5-4 and J usage is TRBJ2-2; possibly TRBD2 for D (5 bases). V dropped 0 bases and J dropped 4 bases, with 16 bases sitting between them. The CDR3 sequence is 17 residues long. The germline CDR1 and CDR2 sequences are SGHNT and YYREEE (reference sequence). For the CDR3, the DNA is TGTGCCAGCAGCTTGGGCCCCGCGGGTGGTCCCACCGGGGAGCTGTTTTTT. This sequence encodes CASSLGPAGGPTGELFF.

The CDR3 nucleotides are TGTGCCAGCAACCAAACAGGGGTCGAGCAGTACTTC. This sequence encodes CASNQTGVEQYF. V usage is TRBV7-9 and J usage is TRBJ2-7, with 7 positions matching TRBD1. The germline V gene encodes CDR1 SEHNR and CDR2 FQNEAQ (reference sequence). The CDR3 consists of 12 residues. V lost 7 bases, J lost 6 bases, and 6 bases stayed unmatched.

CDR3 sequence (DNA): TGTGCCAGCAGCTTAGGTGGCGGACTTAGCTCCTATAATTCACCCCTCCACTTT. This gives the protein CASSLGGGLSSYNSPLHF. V usage is TRBV7-9 and J usage is TRBJ1-6, with D unclear. The germline V and J ends were trimmed by 1 base and 0 bases, with 13 bases remaining between them. This CDR3 comprises 18 residues. Germline V gives CDR1 SEHNR, CDR2 FQNEAQ (reference sequence).

This clonotype occurred a few times. This sequence joins TRBV18 and TRBJ1-1; possibly TRBD1 for D (6 bases). The V gene's germline CDR1 is KGHSH and CDR2 LQKENI. The CDR3 contains 14 residues. V was trimmed by 5 bases and J by 7 bases, leaving 17 bases between them. The CDR3 region is CASSSIQGSGEAFF. CDR3 nucleotides: TGTGCCAGCTCATCCATACAGGGTTCGGGTGAAGCTTTCTTT.

The chain carries TRBV6-4 and TRBJ1-6, with D tentatively TRBD1 (6 bases). The CDR3 has 15 residues. Germline V CDR1 and CDR2: MRHNA, SNTAGT. Trimming stripped 0 bases from V and 7 bases from J, with 10 bases between. The CDR3 protein is CASSDSWTDNSPLHF. The CDR3 DNA is TGTGCCAGCAGTGACTCTTGGACAGACAATTCACCCCTCCACTTT.

This chain connects TRBV20-1 to TRBJ2-6; the match to TRBD2 covers 7 bases. With V trimmed by 5 bases and J by 0 bases, 4 bases remained unmatched. Germline V lookup: CDR1 DFQATT, CDR2 SNEGSKA (reference sequence). The CDR3 totals 15 residues. CDR3: CSAVWGGSGANVLTF. CDR3 bases: TGCAGTGCTGTTTGGGGGGGCTCTGGGGCCAACGTCCTGACTTTC.

This clonotype appeared once. The chain links TRBV7-3 to TRBJ1-1, with D unclear. The length of the CDR3 is 13 residues. Trimming stripped 4 bases from V and 3 bases from J, with 9 bases between. The germline V gene encodes CDR1 SGHTA and CDR2 FQGTGA. DNA for the CDR3: TGTGCCAGCAGCTCGGCCTTGGACACTGAAGCTTTCTTT. Protein sequence: CASSSALDTEAFF.

As DNA, the CDR3 is TGTGCCAGCAGTCCATGGGGACAAGACGAGCAGTACTTC. It encodes CASSPWGQDEQYF. J is TRBJ2-7 and V is TRBV6-1, with a possible D match to TRBD1 (6 bases). Germline-derived CDR1 and CDR2 are MNHNS and SASEGT. This CDR3 comprises 13 residues. Trimming shortened V by 5 bases and J by 5 bases, and 13 bases separated the two germline ends.